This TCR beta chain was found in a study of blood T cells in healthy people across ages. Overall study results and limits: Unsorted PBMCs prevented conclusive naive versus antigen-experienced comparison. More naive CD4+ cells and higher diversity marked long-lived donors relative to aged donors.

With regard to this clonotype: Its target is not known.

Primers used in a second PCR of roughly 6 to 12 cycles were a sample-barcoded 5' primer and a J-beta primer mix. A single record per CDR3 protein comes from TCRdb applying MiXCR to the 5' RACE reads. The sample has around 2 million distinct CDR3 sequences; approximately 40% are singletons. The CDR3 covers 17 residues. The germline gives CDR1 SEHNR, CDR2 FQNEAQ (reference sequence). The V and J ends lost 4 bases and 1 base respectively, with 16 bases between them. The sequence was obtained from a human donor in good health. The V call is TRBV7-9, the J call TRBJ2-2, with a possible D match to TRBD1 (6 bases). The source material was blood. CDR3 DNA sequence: TGTGCCAGCAGCTACATATCATCGACAGGGAACACCGGGGAGCTGTTTTTT. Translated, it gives CASSYISSTGNTGELFF.